These T cell receptor beta chains were read from a single sample in a study of blood T cell repertoires in COVID-19. The table came from immunoSEQ multiplex PCR; TCRdb's copy has only in-frame clones and leaves some out. The data hold fewer than 150,000 clones, with about 80% observed a single time. Material for sequencing was peripheral blood. All receptors come from a woman aged 45-59 years with acute or convalescent COVID-19. Each CDR3 is given with its conserved first and last residue.

cdr3_aa | v_call | cdr3_length
CASSGDRGLAGANVLTF | TRBV6-1 | 17
CASSIAVGGHTGELFF | TRBV19 | 16
CASSDRSRANYGYTF | TRBV6-5 | 15
CASSLLAEQYNEQFF | TRBV5-1 | 15
CASCIEPSNQPQHF | TRBV6-5 | 14
CATSREGDRGGSPLHF | TRBV15 | 16
CASSLEGTGNTEAFF | TRBV5-1 | 15
CASRPGGNYGYTF | TRBV3-1/TRBV3-2 | 13
CAWSAGHQGPQHF | TRBV30 | 13
CASSLESGVRKKVGELFF | TRBV3-1/TRBV3-2 | 18
CASSPGTAFLEAFF | TRBV5-1 | 14
CASSPLPGQEMNTEAFF | TRBV19 | 17
CASTVTGDTPGNTIYF | TRBV7-6 | 16
CASSVVPGGVNTEAFF | TRBV9 | 16
CASSLSDRWGDTQYF | TRBV27 | 15
CASSYLSGDTGAFF | TRBV3-1/TRBV3-2 | 14
CASSEYWDSAMVEQYF | TRBV5-6 | 16
CAWSVGGNQPQHF | TRBV30 | 13
CASSTGQSYGYTF | TRBV2 | 13
CATSDTERPYEQYF | TRBV24-1 | 14
CASSYSSGGYNEQFF | TRBV6-5 | 15
CASSQEFLGGVNTEAFF | TRBV3-1/TRBV3-2 | 17
CASSPLTGETQYF | TRBV7-8 | 13
CASSSNAGNNSPLHF | TRBV5-4 | 15